This TCR beta chain was documented in a study of blood T cells in healthy people across ages. Study-level results: Per-million-T-cell TCR beta diversity fell roughly linearly with age. A greater number of naive CD4+ cells and higher diversity distinguished long-lived donors from aged donors.

Isolating PBMCs gave at least 7 million of these cells per sample. Using a J-beta primer mix together with a sample-barcoded 5' primer, a second PCR was run for roughly 6 to 12 cycles. Using its own MiXCR run on the 5' RACE reads, TCRdb lists one record per CDR3 protein. The repertoire holds 540,000 or so distinct CDR3 sequences, with about 25% as singletons. This CDR3 spans 12 amino acids. V lost 6 bases to trimming and J lost 7 bases; unmatched junction nucleotides: 4. This clonotype turned up a few times. The antigen is unknown. This sequence was found in a woman in her 70s in good health. Sequencing was done on a sample of blood. This chain connects TRBV12-3 or TRBV12-4 to TRBJ2-3; 7 positions match TRBD1. Here the CDR3 reads CASRMTGNTQYF. Written as DNA, the CDR3 is TGTGCCAGCAGGATGACAGGGAATACGCAGTATTTT.